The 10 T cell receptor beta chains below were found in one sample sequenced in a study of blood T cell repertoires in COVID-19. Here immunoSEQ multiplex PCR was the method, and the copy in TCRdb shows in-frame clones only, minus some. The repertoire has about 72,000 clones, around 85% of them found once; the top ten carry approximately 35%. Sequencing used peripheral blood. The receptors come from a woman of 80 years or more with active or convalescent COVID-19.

The CDR3: CASSPPGTGSLGTEAFF. DNA of the CDR3: TGTGCCAGCTCACCACCCGGGACAGGGAGTTTGGGCACTGAAGCTTTCTTT. This chain joins TRBV18 and TRBJ1-1; 9 bases align to TRBD1. With 0 bases clipped from V and 4 bases from J, the junction kept 9 bases outside the gene matches. The CDR3 spans 17 residues. Germline V gene sequence: CDR1 KGHSH, CDR2 LQKENI.

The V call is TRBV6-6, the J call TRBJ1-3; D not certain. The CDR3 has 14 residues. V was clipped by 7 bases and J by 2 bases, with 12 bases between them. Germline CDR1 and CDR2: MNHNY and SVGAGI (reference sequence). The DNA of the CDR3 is TGTGCCAGCACCCAAGACATAGCTGGAAACACCATATATTTT. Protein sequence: CASTQDIAGNTIYF.

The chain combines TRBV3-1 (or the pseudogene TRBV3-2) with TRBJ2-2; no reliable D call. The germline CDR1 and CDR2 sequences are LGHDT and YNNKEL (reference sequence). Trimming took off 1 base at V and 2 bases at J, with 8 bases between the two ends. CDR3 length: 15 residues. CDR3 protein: CASSQGPKNTGELFF. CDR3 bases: TGTGCCAGCAGCCAAGGGCCAAAAAACACCGGGGAGCTGTTTTTT.

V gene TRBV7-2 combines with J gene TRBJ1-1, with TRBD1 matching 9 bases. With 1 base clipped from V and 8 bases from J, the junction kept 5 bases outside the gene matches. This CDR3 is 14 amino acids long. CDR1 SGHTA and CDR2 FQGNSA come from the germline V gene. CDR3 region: CASSLDRDRGEAFF. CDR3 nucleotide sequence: TGTGCCAGCAGCTTAGATCGTGACAGGGGGGAAGCTTTCTTT.

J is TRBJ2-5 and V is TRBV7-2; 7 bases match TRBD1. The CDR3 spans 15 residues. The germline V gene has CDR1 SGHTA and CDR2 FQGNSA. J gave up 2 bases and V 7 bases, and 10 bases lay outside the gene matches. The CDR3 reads CASNKNGQVQETQYF. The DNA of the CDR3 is TGTGCCAGCAACAAAAATGGACAGGTACAAGAGACCCAGTACTTC. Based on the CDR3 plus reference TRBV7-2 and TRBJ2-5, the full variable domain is GAGVSQSPSNKVTEKGKDVELRCDPISGHTALYWYRQSLGQGLEFLIYFQGNSAPDKSGLPSDRFSAERTGGSVSTLTIQRTQQEDSAVYLCASNKNGQVQETQYFGPGTRLLVL.

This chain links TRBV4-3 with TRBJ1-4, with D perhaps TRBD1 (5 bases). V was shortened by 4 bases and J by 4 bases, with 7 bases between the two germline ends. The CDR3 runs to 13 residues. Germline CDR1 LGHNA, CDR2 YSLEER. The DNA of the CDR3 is TGCGCCAGCAGCCTGGGGGGTAATGAAAAACTGTTTTTT. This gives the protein CASSLGGNEKLFF.

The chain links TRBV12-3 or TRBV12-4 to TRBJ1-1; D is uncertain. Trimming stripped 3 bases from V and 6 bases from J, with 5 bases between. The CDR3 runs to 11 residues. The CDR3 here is CASSFLSEAFF. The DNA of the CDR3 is TGTGCCAGCAGTTTCTTGTCTGAAGCTTTCTTT.

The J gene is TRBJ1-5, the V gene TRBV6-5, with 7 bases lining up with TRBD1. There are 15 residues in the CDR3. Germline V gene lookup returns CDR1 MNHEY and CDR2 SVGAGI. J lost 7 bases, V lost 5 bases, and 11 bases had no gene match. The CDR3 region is CASSRQGGGKQPQHF. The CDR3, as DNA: TGTGCCAGCAGTCGACAGGGTGGGGGGAAGCAGCCCCAGCATTTT.

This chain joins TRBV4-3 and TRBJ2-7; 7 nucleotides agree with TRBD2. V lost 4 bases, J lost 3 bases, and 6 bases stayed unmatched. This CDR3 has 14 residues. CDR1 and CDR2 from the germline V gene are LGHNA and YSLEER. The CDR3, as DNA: TGCGCCAGCAGCCGAATCCCGGGAGGCTACGAGCAGTACTTC. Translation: CASSRIPGGYEQYF.

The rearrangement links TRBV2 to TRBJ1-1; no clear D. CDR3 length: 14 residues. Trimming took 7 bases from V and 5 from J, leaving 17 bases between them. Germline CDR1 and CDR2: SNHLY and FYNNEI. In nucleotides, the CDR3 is TGTGCCAGCACCAGTACCGGGGTCGGGACTGAAGCTTTCTTT. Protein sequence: CASTSTGVGTEAFF. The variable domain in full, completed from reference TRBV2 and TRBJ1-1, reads EPEVTQTPSHQVTQMGQEVILRCVPISNHLYFYWYRQILGQKVEFLVSFYNNEISEKSEIFDDQFSVERPDGSNFTLKIRSTKLEDSAMYFCASTSTGVGTEAFFGQGTRLTVV.